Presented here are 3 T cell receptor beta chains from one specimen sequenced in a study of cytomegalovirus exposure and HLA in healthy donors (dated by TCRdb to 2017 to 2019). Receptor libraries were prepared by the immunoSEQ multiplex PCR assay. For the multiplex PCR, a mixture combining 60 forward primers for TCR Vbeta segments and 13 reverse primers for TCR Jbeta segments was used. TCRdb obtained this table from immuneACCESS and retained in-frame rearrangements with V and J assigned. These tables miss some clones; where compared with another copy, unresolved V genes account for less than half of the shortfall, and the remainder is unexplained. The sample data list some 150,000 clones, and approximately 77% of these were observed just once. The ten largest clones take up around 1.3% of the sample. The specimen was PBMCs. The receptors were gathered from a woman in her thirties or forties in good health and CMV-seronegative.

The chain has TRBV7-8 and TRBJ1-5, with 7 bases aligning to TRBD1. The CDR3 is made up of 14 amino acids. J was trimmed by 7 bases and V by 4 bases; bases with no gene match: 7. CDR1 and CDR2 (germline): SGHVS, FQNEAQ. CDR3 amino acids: CASSSGTVVQPQHF. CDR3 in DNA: TGTGCCAGCAGCTCGGGGACAGTAGTACAGCCCCAGCATTTT.

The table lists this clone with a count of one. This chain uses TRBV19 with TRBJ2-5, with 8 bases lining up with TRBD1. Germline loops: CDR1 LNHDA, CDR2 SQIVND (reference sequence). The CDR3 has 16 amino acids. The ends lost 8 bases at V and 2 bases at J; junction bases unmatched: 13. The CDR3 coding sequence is TGTGCCAGTCAAGGACAGGGACGGCATTTACAAGAGACCCAGTACTTC. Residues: CASQGQGRHLQETQYF.

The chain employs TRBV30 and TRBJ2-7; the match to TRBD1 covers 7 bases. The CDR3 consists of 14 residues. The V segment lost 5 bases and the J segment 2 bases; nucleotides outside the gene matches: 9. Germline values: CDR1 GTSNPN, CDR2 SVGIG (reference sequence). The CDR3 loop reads CAWGTGTATYEQYF. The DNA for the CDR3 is TGTGCCTGGGGGACCGGGACAGCCACCTACGAGCAGTACTTC.